This T cell receptor beta chain was sequenced during a study of identifying expanded T cells in peripheral blood. Study-wide results and limits: Variance in clone template counts between roughly 2-week samples significantly increased with total template count across all healthy donors.

The CDR3 is made up of 15 amino acids. The germline V gene has CDR1 SSHAT and CDR2 FNYEAQ (reference sequence). Losses at the gene ends were 5 bases for V and 5 bases for J; bases not matched to a gene: 11. Method: immunoSEQ multiplex PCR; TCRdb's copy keeps in-frame clones and lacks some. The sample consists of about 100,000 clones, more than 85% of them appearing once. Concerning this clone: Its specificity is not known.

Sequencing was performed on blood. This TCR derives from a person between 18 and 69 years old in good health. The J gene is TRBJ2-5, the V gene TRBV7-7; 7 bases match TRBD1. The CDR3 reads CASSHDRDPGETQYF. The DNA for the CDR3 is TGTGCCAGCAGCCATGACAGGGATCCGGGGGAGACCCAGTACTTC.